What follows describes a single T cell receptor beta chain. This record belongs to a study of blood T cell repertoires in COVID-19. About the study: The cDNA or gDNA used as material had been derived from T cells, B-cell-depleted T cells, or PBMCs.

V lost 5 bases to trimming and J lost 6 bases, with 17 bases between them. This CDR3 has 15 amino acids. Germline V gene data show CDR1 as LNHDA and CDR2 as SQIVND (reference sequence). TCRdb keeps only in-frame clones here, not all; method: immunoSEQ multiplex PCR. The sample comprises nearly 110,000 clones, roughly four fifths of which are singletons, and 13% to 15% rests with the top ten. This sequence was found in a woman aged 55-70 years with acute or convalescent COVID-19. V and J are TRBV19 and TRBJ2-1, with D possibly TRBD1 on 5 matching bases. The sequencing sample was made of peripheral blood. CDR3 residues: CASSPSQGFGNEQFF. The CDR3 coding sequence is TGTGCCAGTAGTCCGTCGCAGGGTTTCGGCAATGAGCAGTTCTTC. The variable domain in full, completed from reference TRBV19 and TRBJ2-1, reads DGGITQSPKYLFRKEGQNVTLSCEQNLNHDAMYWYRQDPGQGLRLIYYSQIVNDFQKGDIAEGYSVSREKKESFPLTVTSAQKNPTAFYLCASSPSQGFGNEQFFGPGTRLTVL.